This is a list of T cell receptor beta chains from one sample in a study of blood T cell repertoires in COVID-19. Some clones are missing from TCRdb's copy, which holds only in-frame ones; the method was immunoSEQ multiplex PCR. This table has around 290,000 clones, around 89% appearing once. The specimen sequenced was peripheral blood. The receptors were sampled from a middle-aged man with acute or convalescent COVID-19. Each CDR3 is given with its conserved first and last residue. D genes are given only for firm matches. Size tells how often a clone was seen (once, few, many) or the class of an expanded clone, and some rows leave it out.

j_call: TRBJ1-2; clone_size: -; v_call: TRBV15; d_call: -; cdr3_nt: TGTGCCACCAGCAGAGATCAAGCGGGGATTTATGGCTACACCTTC; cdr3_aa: CATSRDQAGIYGYTF
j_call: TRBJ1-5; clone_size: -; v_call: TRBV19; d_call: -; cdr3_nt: TGTGCCACCGAGGCAGGGATGGGTCAGCCCCAGCATTTT; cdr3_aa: CATEAGMGQPQHF
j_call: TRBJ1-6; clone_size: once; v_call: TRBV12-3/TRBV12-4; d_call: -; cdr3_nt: TGTGCCAGCCTACAGACGTATAATTCACCCCTCCACTTT; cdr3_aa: CASLQTYNSPLHF
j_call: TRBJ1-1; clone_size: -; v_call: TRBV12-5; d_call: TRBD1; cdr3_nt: TGTGCTAGTGGTTTGGTGTCCAGGGGGGCAACTGAAGCTTTCTTT; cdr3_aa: CASGLVSRGATEAFF
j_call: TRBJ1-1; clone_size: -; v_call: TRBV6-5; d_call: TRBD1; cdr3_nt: TGTGCCAGCAGGAACCCCGGACAGGGTGAAACTGAAGCTTTCTTT; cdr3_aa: CASRNPGQGETEAFF
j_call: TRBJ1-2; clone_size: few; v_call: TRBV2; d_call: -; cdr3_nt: TGTGCCAGCAGAAGAGGCGGAACCTATGGCTACACCTTC; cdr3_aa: CASRRGGTYGYTF
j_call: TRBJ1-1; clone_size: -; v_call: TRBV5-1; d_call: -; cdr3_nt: TGCGCCAGCAGCTCCATGGGGGGTCTTAACACTGAAGCTTTCTTT; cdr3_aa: CASSSMGGLNTEAFF
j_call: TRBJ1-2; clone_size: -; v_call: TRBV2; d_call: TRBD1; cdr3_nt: TGTGCCAGCAGCCCGGACAGGGGGCATGGTGGCTACACCTTC; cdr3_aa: CASSPDRGHGGYTF
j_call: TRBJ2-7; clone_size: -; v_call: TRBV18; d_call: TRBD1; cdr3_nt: TGTGCCAGCTCGCCCGGACAGGGTATATCCTACGAGCAGTACTTC; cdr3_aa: CASSPGQGISYEQYF
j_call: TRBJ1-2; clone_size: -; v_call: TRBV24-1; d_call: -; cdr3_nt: TGTGCCACCAGTGATTTGGGAGGTGTCGAGGGCTACACCTTC; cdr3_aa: CATSDLGGVEGYTF
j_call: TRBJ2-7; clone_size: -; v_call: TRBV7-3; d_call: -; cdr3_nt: TGTGCCAGCAGCTTCGGGGGTAGCTCCTACGAGCAGTACTTC; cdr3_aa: CASSFGGSSYEQYF
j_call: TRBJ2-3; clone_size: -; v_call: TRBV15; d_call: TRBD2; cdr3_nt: TGTGCCACCAGCAGAGATTCGTTCGGGGGGGATACGCAGTATTTT; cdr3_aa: CATSRDSFGGDTQYF
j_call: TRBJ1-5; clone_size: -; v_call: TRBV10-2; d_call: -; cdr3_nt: TGCGCCAGCAGCTTTTCACCGGGTGGAGGGCCCCAGCATTTT; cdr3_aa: CASSFSPGGGPQHF
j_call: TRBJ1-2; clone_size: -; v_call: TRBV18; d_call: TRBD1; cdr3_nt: TGTGCCAGCTCCCGGGACGCCGGGACAGGGGGCTCGAATGGCTACACCTTC; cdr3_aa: CASSRDAGTGGSNGYTF
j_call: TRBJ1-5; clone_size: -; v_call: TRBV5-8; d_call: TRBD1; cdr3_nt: TGTGCCAGCAGCTTGGCTTATGGGACAGCTAATCAGCCCCAGCATTTT; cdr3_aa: CASSLAYGTANQPQHF
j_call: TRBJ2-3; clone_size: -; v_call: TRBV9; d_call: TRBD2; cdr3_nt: TGTGCCAGCAGCCCCCGAATAGCGGGGGGGAACTCAGATACGCAGTATTTT; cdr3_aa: CASSPRIAGGNSDTQYF
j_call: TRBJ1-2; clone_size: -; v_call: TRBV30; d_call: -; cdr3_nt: TGTGCCTGGAGAGCCGGGGTGAGCTATGGCTACACCTTC; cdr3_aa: CAWRAGVSYGYTF
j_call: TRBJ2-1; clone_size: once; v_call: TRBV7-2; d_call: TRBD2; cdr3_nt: TGTGCCAGCAGCTTAGGACTAGCGGGGGGGGATGAGCAGTTCTTC; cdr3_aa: CASSLGLAGGDEQFF
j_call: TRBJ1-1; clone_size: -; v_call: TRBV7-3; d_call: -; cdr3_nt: TGTGCCAGCAGCTTTCAAGGGGTTACTGAAGCTTTCTTT; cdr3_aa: CASSFQGVTEAFF
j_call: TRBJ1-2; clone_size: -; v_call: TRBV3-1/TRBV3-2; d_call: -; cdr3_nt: TGTGCCAGCAGCCAAACCGGGGGGAACTATGGCTACACCTTC; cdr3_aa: CASSQTGGNYGYTF
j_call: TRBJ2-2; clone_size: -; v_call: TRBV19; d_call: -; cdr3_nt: TGTGCCAGTAGTATTTTTGGGGCCTCCGGGGAGCTGTTTTTT; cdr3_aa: CASSIFGASGELFF
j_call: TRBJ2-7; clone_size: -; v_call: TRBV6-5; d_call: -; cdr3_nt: TGTGCCAGCACAGGCGCGAGGAGGGTCGAGCAGTACTTC; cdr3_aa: CASTGARRVEQYF
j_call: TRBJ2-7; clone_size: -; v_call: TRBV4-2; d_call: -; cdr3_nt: TGTGCCAGCAGCCAAGATCCGACAGGACCTACGTTGGTTGAGCAGTACTTC; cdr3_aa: CASSQDPTGPTLVEQYF
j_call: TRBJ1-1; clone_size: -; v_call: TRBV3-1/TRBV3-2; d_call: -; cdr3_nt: TGTGCCAGCAGCCGCTCAGGGGCTAAGGCGACTGAAGCTTTCTTT; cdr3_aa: CASSRSGAKATEAFF
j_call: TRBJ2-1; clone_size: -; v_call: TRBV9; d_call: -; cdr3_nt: TGTGCCTCTACGGGGGACCGATACAATGAGCAGTTCTTC; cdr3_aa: CASTGDRYNEQFF
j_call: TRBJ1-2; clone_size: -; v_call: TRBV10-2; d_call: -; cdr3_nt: TGCGCCAGCACCCGGGGCCTTACAGCGGGTAATCGTGGCTACACCTTC; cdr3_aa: CASTRGLTAGNRGYTF
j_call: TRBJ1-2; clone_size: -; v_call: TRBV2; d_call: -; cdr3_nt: TGTGCCAGCAGTGAGGACGGTTCAGGGGTTGGCTACACCTTC; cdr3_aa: CASSEDGSGVGYTF
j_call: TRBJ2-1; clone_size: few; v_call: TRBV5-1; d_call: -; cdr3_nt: TGCGCCAGCAGCGCCGGCAAAACTACAAGTGAGCAGTTCTTC; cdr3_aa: CASSAGKTTSEQFF
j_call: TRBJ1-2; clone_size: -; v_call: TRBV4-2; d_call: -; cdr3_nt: TGTGCCAGCAGCCAAGAACCGGGGGACTATGGCTACACCTTC; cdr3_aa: CASSQEPGDYGYTF